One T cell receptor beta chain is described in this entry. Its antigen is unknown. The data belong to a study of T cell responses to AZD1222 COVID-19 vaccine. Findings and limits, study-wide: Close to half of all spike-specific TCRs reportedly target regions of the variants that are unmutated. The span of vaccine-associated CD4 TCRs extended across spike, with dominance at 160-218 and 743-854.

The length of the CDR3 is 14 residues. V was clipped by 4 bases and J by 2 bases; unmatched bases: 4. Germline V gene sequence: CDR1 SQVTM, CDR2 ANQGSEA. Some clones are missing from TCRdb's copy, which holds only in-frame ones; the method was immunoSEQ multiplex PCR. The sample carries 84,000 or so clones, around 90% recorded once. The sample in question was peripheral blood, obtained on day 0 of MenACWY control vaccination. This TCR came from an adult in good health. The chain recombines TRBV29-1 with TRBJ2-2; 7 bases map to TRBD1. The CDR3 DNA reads TGCAGCGTTGGAACAGGGGCCAACACCGGGGAGCTGTTTTTT. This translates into CSVGTGANTGELFF.